This TCR beta chain was identified during a study of T cells after yellow fever vaccination. Study-level information: SMART-Seq v4 Ultra Low Input prepared the low-cell-number fractions.

5'RACE template switching added a universal primer site and UMIs to TCR cDNA. Each CDR3 protein gets one entry after TCRdb re-called the 5' RACE reads with MiXCR. The data hold approximately 32,000 distinct CDR3 sequences, with more than 9% observed a single time. This clonotype was seen many times. The J segment lost 3 bases and the V segment lost 5 bases, leaving 7 bases of the junction unmatched. Per the germline V gene, CDR1 is LGHDT and CDR2 is YNNKEL (reference sequence). The CDR3 has 16 amino acids. Whole-study findings and limits: A large majority of primary-vaccination clones showed up again after the booster (under 98% CD4, 75% to 90% CD8). Clonotypes that responded to the vaccine were almost all undetectable in sorted memory subsets on day 0.

The sequence derives from a man aged 18 to 29 who received the YFV17D yellow fever vaccine. This chain uses TRBV3-1 with TRBJ2-3; 11 bases map to TRBD2. This material consisted of PBMCs, either bulk or a sorted T-cell subset (CD4+, CD8+, memory, or dextramer-sorted; not recorded which), taken more than 13 days after the first yellow fever vaccination. The CDR3 DNA follows: TGTGCCAGCAGCGCATTTCGACTAGCGGGAACAGATACGCAGTATTTT. Translation: CASSAFRLAGTDTQYF.